The T cell receptor beta chain under discussion was sequenced for a study of OX40 agonist ivuxolimab in advanced cancers. In the study overall: While on treatment, patients had intravenous ivuxolimab at 0.01 to 10 mg/kg every 2 weeks. Three dose-escalation patients had partial responses: one with hepatocellular carcinoma and two with cutaneous melanoma. Study observations and caveats: Within 6 weeks, CD4+ and CD8+ blood T cells expanded clonally at 0.1 to 3.0 mg/kg. Undetermined was the antigen specificity of the expanded peripheral T cells.

This table comes from immunoSEQ multiplex PCR, and its TCRdb copy is limited to in-frame clones, with some not included. The table shows roughly 40,000 clones, with around 89% occurring only once. Comments on this clone: The antigen remains undetermined.

The sequences come from CD4+ or CD8+ T cells sorted from blood, collected in a trial of the OX40 agonist ivuxolimab. The TCR was taken from an adult with an advanced solid tumor such as melanoma, head and neck, liver or kidney cancer.

In nucleotides, the CDR3 is TGTGCCAGCAGCTTAAAGGGACAGGGAATGGGGGAGACCCAGTACTTC. It specifies CASSLKGQGMGETQYF. This chain uses TRBV7-3 with TRBJ2-5, with 9 bases fitting TRBD1. Trimming took 1 base from V and 5 from J; bases not matched to a gene: 8. The CDR3 has 16 residues. Looked up from germline, CDR1 is SGHTA and CDR2 is FQGTGA.